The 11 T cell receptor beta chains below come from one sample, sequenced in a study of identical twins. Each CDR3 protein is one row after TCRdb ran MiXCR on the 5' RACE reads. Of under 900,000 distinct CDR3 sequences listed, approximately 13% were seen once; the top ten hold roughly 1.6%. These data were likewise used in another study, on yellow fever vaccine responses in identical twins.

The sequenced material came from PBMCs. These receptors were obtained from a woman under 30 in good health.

The CDR3 spells CATSDQWTGNTGELFF. DNA of the CDR3: TGTGCCACCAGTGACCAATGGACAGGGAACACCGGGGAGCTGTTTTTT. The V call is TRBV24-1, the J call TRBJ2-2; 7 bases agree with TRBD1. Trimming cost V 4 bases and J 1 base; bases outside gene matches: 5. The CDR3 runs 16 residues. Germline V gene sequence: CDR1 KGHDR, CDR2 SFDVKD.

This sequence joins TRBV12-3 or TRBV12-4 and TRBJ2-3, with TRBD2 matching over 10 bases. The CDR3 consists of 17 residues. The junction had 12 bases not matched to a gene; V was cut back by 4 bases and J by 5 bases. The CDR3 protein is CASSSFSGGLPQDTQYF. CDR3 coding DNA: TGTGCCAGCAGTTCCTTTAGCGGGGGGCTACCACAAGATACGCAGTATTTT.

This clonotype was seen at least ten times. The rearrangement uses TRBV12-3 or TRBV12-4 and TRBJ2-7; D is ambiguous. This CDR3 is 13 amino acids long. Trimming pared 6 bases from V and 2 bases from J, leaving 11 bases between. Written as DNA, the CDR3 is TGTGCCAGCAGCCAAGACCCGGCCTACGAGCAGTACTTC. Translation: CASSQDPAYEQYF.

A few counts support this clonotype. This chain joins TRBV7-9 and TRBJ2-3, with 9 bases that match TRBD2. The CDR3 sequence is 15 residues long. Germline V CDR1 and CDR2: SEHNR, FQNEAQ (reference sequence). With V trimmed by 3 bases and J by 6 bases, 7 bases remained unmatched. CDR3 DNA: TGTGCCAGCAGCTTTCAAGGGACTAGCAGTGATACGCAGTATTTT. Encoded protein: CASSFQGTSSDTQYF.

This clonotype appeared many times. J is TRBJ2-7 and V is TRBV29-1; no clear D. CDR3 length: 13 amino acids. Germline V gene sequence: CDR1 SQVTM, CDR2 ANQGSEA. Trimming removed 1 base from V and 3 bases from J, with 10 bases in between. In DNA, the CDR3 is TGCAGCGTTGAAGGCCGATCAGGCTACGAGCAGTACTTC. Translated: CSVEGRSGYEQYF.

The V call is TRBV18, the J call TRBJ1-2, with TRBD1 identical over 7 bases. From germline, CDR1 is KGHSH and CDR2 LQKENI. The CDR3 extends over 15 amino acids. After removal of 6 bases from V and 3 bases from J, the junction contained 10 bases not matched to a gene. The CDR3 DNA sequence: TGTGCCAGCTCCCCGGTTGGGACAGTAGACTATGGCTACACCTTC. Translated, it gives CASSPVGTVDYGYTF. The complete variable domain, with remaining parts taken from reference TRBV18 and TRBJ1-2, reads NAGVMQNPRHLVRRRGQEARLRCSPMKGHSHVYWYRQLPEEGLKFMVYLQKENIIDESGMPKERFSAEFPKEGPSILRIQQVVRGDSAAYFCASSPVGTVDYGYTFGSGTRLTVV.

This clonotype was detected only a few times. CDR3 bases: TGTGCCAGCAGCTCTGGGGTAGAGCGGGACGAGCAGTACTTC. It is translated as CASSSGVERDEQYF. The chain joins TRBV7-3 to TRBJ2-7, with a weak D call TRBD2 (6 bases). Trimming removed 4 bases from V and 5 bases from J, with 15 bases in between. Germline values: CDR1 SGHTA, CDR2 FQGTGA. The CDR3 totals 14 residues.

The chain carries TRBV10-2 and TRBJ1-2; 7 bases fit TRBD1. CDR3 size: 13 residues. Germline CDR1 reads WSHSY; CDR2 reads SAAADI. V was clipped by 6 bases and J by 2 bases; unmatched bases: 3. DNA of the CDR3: TGCGCCAGCAGAGCGGGACAGAACTATGGCTACACCTTC. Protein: CASRAGQNYGYTF.

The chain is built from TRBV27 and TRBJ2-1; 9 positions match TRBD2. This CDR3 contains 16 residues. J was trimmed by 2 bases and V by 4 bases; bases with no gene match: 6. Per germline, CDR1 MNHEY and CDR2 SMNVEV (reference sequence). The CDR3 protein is CASSSASGMPYNEQFF. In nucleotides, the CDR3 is TGTGCCAGCAGTTCGGCTAGCGGGATGCCCTACAATGAGCAGTTCTTC.

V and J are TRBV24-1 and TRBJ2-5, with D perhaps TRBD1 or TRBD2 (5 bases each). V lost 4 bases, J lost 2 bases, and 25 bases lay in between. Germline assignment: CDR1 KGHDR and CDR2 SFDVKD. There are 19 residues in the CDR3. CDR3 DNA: TGTGCCACCAGTGAGGGGTATATTAGAGGGGTCTACACACAAGAGACCCAGTACTTC. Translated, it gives CATSEGYIRGVYTQETQYF.

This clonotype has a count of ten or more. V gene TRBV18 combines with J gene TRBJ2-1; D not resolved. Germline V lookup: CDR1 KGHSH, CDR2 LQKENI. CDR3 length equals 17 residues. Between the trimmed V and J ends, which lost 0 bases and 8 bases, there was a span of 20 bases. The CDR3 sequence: CASSPPRQARAYDEQFF. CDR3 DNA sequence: TGTGCCAGCTCACCACCACGGCAGGCCCGGGCATACGATGAGCAGTTCTTC.